This T cell receptor beta chain was captured in a study of blood T cell repertoires in COVID-19. Sequenced by immunoSEQ multiplex PCR; TCRdb stores in-frame clones only, minus some. This sample has 200,000 or so clones, with about 86% found just once. The CDR3 extends over 17 amino acids. Sequencing was performed on PBMCs or T cells enriched from blood (not recorded which). The sequence was collected from a woman in her forties with acute COVID-19. This chain links TRBV21-1 with TRBJ1-5; no DNA check was done on the table's D call, TRBD1. TRBV21-1 is listed as a pseudogene. The CDR3 DNA follows: TGTGCCAGCAGCACGGGACAGAGACTGAGTGGCAATCAGCCCCAGCATTTT. This translates into CASSTGQRLSGNQPQHF.